The clone carrying this T cell receptor (beta chain) has a single count. Data came from immunoSEQ multiplex PCR; TCRdb stores just in-frame clones and leaves some out. The table includes some 130,000 clones, roughly 83% detected once. This record belongs to a study of blood T cell repertoires in COVID-19. Study summary: COVID-19 samples from acute and convalescent phases originated in the United States, Italy and Spain.

Trimming pared 1 base from V and 8 bases from J, leaving 11 bases between. Per germline, CDR1 SNHLY and CDR2 FYNNEI. This CDR3 has 13 amino acids. The receptor's source is a woman older than 75 with acute or convalescent COVID-19. This chain uses TRBV2 with TRBJ1-2; D gene ambiguous. The sequencing sample was made of peripheral blood. The CDR3 DNA is TGTGCCAGCAGTGAAGAGGGCCGAGGGGGCTACACCTTC. Translating it yields CASSEEGRGGYTF.